This TCR beta chain is from a study of shared clonotypes between healthy human individuals (dated by TCRdb to between 2020 and 2021). For the study in its entirety: The cohort comprised two women and a few men aged 18 to 49 years. Between about 0.9 and 10 billion PBMCs per donor were obtained by leukapheresis. Different laboratories and diverse techniques were used to prepare libraries and sequence TCR repertoires, to increase sequencing depth and limit assay-specific biases. The study deeply sequenced blood TCR repertoires of about 5 healthy adults to estimate repertoire size and the extent of clonotype sharing between individuals. On the study overall, not on this receptor specifically: Pairwise subsampling indicated that sequencing depth was expected to affect the degree of clonotype sharing among donors. Sampling was restricted to blood, and TCR repertoires in tissues likely differ from the TCR repertoires found in blood. The small number of donors limited the genetic and exposure-history diversity represented.

TCR CDR3 regions were amplified from genomic DNA by multiplex PCR using the deep immunoSEQ assay. Genomic DNA extracted from each cell subset was distributed evenly over all wells of several immunoSEQ 96-well plates, and each plate served as one replicate. For unsorted PBMC, approximately 300 ng of genomic DNA, equivalent to around 30,000 T cell genomes, went into each replicate PCR. Genomic DNA from unsorted PBMC was sequenced over ten immunoSEQ deep assay plates. The purified libraries were quantified using a Qubit 3.0 fluorometer, sized with a Bioanalyzer 2100, and then quantified again using the KAPA Library Quantification kit. Each immunoSEQ 96-well plate was sequenced on its own single-read 150-cycle Illumina NextSeq 550 flow cell. Under the source paper's analysis protocol: Because the immunoSEQ output included only junctional sequences and no quality scores, the filtering could not be the same as the filtering used for full-length reads. To assign V/J genes and CDR3, sequences were annotated against IMGT germline references using PyIR, a Python wrapper for IgBLAST v1.9. Any read was removed if the V/J assignment was weak (E-value above 1e-6), the CDR3 was missing, or the read contained stop codons, out-of-frame junctions, or ambiguous translated residues. A V3J clonotype was defined by an identical inferred V gene, J gene, and CDR3 amino acid sequence. The percentage overlap between two repertoires was calculated by dividing the number of shared unique clonotypes by the size of the smaller repertoire. RTK rarefaction, the Chao1 estimator, and Recon v2.1 estimates of unobserved clonotypes were used to assess repertoire richness. What TCRdb holds here is the immuneACCESS table cut down to in-frame rearrangements. Part of the clones is not present; checked against another copy, under half of the missing clones reflect an unresolved V gene, and the others are unexplained. V and J calls and clone size come straight from that table; D and trimming were deduced from the DNA. The sample table shows about 480,000 clones, and roughly 79% are seen once. The top ten clones comprise under 15% of the sample.

Donors were healthy HIV-negative adults with no recently reported acute infections or vaccinations. Every donor was a Caucasian adult residing in Nashville, Tennessee, USA. For unsorted samples, 85 million to 100 million PBMCs were counted, and genomic DNA was extracted using the QIAamp DNA Blood Mini kit. Blood was obtained by leukapheresis, after which PBMCs were separated by Ficoll-Histopaque density gradient centrifugation and cryopreserved in liquid nitrogen vapor phase. CDR1 and CDR2 are read off the germline V gene as ENHRY and SYGVKD. Taken from cysteine to phenylalanine, the CDR3 has 13 residues. The DNA shown is the 39-base CDR3, in frame from base 1. Trimming takes 8 bases from V and 0 bases from J, and the germline ends sit 8 bases apart. Turning to this clone: The antigen it binds to is not known. Base qualities are not recorded, but no much larger clone differs from it by a single base.

The TCR comes from a woman between 40 and 50 years old in good health. Some clones in this sample may be carry-over from other donors' samples. The sample was PBMCs. Recombination linked TRBV10-3 to TRBJ1-5; the D gene is possibly TRBD1, with 5 bases matching. The DNA is TGTGCCATCCGGGACCGTAGCAATCAGCCCCAGCATTTT. It specifies CAIRDRSNQPQHF.